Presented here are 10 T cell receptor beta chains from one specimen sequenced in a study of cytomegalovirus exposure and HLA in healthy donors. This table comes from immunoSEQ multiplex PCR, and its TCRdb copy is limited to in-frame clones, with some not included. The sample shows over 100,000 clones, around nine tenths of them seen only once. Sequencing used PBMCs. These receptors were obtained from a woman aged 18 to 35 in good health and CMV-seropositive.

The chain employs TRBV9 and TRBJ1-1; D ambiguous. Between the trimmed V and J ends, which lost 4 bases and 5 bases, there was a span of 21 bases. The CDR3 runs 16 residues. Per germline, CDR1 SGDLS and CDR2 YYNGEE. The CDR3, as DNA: TGTGCCAGCAGCTCTGGACTCAACAGTATGGAAACTGAAGCTTTCTTT. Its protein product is CASSSGLNSMETEAFF.

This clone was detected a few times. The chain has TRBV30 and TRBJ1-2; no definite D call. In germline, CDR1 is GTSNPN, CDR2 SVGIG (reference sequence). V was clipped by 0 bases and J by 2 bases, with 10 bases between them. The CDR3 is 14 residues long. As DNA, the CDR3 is TGTGCCTGGAGTGTACTGGGCAGGAACTATGGCTACACCTTC. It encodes CAWSVLGRNYGYTF.

The CDR3 here is CASSSGLAGGSQTQYF. For the CDR3, the DNA is TGTGCCAGTAGTTCGGGACTAGCGGGGGGGTCCCAGACCCAGTACTTC. The chain employs TRBV19 and TRBJ2-5; TRBD2 aligns across 16 bases. Losses at the gene ends were 5 bases for V and 6 bases for J; bases not matched to a gene: 6. Germline CDR1 reads LNHDA; CDR2 reads SQIVND (reference sequence). This CDR3 has 16 amino acids.

The CDR3 DNA reads as TGTGCCAGCAGCGGGCAAGGCTATGGCTACACCTTC. Translating gives CASSGQGYGYTF. V gene TRBV5-6 combines with J gene TRBJ1-2, with D uncertain. Germline CDR1 is SGHDT and CDR2 is YYEEEE. Trimming removed 4 bases from V and 4 bases from J, with 8 bases in between. This CDR3 is built from 12 residues.

CDR3 region: CASSQEAGANEQFF. CDR3 coding DNA: TGCGCCAGCAGCCAAGAGGCGGGGGCGAATGAGCAGTTCTTC. J is TRBJ2-1 and V is TRBV4-1, with D possibly TRBD2 on 7 matching bases. Deletions cut 0 bases from V and 7 bases from J, with 10 bases between. Germline CDR1 and CDR2: MGHRA and YSYEKL. CDR3 length equals 14 residues.

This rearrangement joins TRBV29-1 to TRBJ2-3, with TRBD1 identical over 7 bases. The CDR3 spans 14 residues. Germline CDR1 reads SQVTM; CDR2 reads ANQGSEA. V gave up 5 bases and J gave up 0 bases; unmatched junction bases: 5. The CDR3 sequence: CSVSGGSSTDTQYF. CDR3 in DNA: TGCAGCGTTTCAGGGGGATCTAGCACAGATACGCAGTATTTT.

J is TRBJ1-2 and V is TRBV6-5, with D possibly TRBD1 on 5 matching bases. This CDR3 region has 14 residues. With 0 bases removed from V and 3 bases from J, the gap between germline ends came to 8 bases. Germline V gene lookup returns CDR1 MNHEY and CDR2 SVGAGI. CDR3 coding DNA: TGTGCCAGCAGTTACTCGTCGGGGGACTATGGCTACACCTTC. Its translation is CASSYSSGDYGYTF.

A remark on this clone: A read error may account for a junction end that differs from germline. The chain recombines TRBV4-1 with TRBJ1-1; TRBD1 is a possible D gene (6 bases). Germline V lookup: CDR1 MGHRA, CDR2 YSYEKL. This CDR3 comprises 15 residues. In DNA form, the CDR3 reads TGCGCCAGCAGCCAAGTCGGACAGCTGAAGACTGAAGCTTTCTTT. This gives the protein CASSQVGQLKTEAFF.

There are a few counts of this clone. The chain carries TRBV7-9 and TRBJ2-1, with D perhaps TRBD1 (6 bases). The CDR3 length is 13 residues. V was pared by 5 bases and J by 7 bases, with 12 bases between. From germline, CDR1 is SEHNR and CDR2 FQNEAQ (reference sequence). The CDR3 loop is CASSRPQGNEQFF. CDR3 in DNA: TGTGCCAGCAGCCGTCCACAGGGTAATGAGCAGTTCTTC.

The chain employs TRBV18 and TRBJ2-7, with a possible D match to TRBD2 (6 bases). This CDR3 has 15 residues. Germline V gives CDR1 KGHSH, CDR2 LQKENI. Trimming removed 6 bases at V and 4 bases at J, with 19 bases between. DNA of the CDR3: TGTGCCAGCTCCCCCTATGCGCGGGGTCCGTACGAGCAGTACTTC. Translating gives CASSPYARGPYEQYF.